This TCR beta chain comes out of a study of cytomegalovirus exposure and HLA in healthy donors. The PCR employed 60 Vbeta primers together with 13 Jbeta primers. Repertoires were generated with immunoSEQ multiplex PCR, while TCRdb's copy carries only in-frame clones and drops some. The sample shows more than 95,000 clones, about 81% of them seen only once. In regard to this clone: Its antigen is undetermined.

Study-level findings and limits: Several of the most significant clusters appeared linked to common viral pathogens, based on a later analysis. The majority of TCR sequences were rare, yet some public TCRs appeared in many donors.

Source material: PBMCs. This sequence originates from a woman in her thirties in good health and CMV-seronegative.

CDR3 nucleotides: TGCGCCAGCAGTGAACTAGCGGGGGGACCCCGTTCCTACGAGCAGTACTTC. This gives the protein CASSELAGGPRSYEQYF. The chain has TRBV10-2 and TRBJ2-7, with 12 nucleotides matching TRBD2. The CDR3 is 17 amino acids. CDR1 is WSHSY and CDR2 is SAAADI in the germline V gene. V trimming: 3 bases; J trimming: 1 base; junction bases outside the gene matches: 7.